This TCR beta chain is drawn from a study of T cells in Graves' hyperthyroidism and ophthalmopathy. Study observations and caveats: A median about 7 months before onset, the model predicted ophthalmopathy. Most thyroid clonotypes with frequency above 0.001 were detected in blood.

V lost 5 bases and J lost 2, with 15 bases in between. Germline CDR1 and CDR2: SGHAT and FQNNGV. This CDR3 has 15 amino acids. There were TCR beta CDR3 regions amplified from RNA transcripts. Initially, a first-round RT-PCR of the TCR CDR3 employed the HTBI primer set. In TCRdb, the multiplex PCR reads were re-called with MiXCR into one record per CDR3 protein. This table holds some 490,000 distinct CDR3 sequences, approximately 23% found once. Patients affected by ophthalmopathy presented a Clinical Activity Score of at least 3, a NOSPECS grade of at least 4, and disease duration below 3 months. Patients were excluded for uncontrolled infection, other autoimmune disease, pregnancy or lactation. About this clonotype itself: The antigen remains undetermined.

The chain uses TRBV11-2 and TRBJ2-5; no clear D gene. This clonotype was sampled from a woman in her seventies with Graves' ophthalmopathy. The sequenced sample consisted of blood. Here the CDR3 reads CASSTLGGFQETQYF. The CDR3 bases are TGTGCCAGCAGCACCCTTGGCGGTTTTCAAGAGACCCAGTACTTC.